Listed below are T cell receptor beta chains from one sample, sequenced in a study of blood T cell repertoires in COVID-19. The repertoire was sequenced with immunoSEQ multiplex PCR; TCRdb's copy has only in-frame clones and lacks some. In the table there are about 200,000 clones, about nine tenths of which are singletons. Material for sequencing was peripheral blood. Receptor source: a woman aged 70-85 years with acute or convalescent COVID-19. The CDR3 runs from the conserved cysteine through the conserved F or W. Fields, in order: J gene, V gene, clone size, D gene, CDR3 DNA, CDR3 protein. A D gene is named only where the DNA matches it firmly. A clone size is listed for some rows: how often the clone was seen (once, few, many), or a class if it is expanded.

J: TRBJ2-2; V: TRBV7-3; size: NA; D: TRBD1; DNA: TGTGCCAGCAGCCCTCTCAGGGGGCGGACCGGGGAGCTGTTTTTT; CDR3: CASSPLRGRTGELFF
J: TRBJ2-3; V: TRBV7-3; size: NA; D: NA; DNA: TGTGCCAGCAGCTTAAACAGGGTGGGCACAGATACGCAGTATTTT; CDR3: CASSLNRVGTDTQYF
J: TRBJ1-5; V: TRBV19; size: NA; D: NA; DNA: TGTGCCAGTACCCCCCACTTTTCCAATCAGCCCCAGCATTTT; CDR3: CASTPHFSNQPQHF
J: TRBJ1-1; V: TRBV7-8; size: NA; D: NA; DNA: TGTGCCAGCAACACGGGGGGGGGCGCTGAAGCTTTCTTT; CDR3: CASNTGGGAEAFF
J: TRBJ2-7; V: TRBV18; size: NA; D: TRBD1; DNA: TGTGCCAGCTCACCACCCGGGACAGGGTATAACGAGCAGTACTTC; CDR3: CASSPPGTGYNEQYF
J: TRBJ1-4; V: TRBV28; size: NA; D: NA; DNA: TGTGCCAGCTCCTTCCGGGCGGGGATAGGTAATGAAAAACTGTTTTTT; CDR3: CASSFRAGIGNEKLFF
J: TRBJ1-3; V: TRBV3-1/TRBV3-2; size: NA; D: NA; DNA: TGTGCCAGCAGCTTAGAGAGCTCTGGAAACACCATATATTTT; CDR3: CASSLESSGNTIYF
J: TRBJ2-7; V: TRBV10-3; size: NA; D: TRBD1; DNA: TGTGCCACCCGGGACAGCGACGAGCAGTACTTC; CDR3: CATRDSDEQYF
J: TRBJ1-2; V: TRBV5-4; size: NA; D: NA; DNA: TGTGCCAGCAGCGCCAAAACAGGGAGTCCTAACTATGGCTACACCTTC; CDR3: CASSAKTGSPNYGYTF
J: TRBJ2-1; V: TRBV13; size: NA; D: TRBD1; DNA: TGTGCCAGCAGCGGCAACCGGGACAGGGCCTACAATGAGCAGTTCTTC; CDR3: CASSGNRDRAYNEQFF
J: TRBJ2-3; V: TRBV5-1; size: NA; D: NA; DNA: TGCGCCAGCAGCTTGGACGGGGCAGATACGCAGTATTTT; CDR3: CASSLDGADTQYF
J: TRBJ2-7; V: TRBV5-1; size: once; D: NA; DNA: TGCGCCAGCAGCTTGGGAGGGAGTAACCCCTACGAGCAGTACTTC; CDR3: CASSLGGSNPYEQYF
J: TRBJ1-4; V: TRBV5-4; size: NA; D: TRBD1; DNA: TGTGCCAGCAGCCGGACAGGGGATGAAAAACTGTTTTTT; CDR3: CASSRTGDEKLFF
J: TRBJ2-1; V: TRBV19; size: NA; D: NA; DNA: TGTGCCAGTAGTATAGAAAGTAGACGGAGAGGCTCCTACAATGAGCAGTTCTTC; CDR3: CASSIESRRRGSYNEQFF
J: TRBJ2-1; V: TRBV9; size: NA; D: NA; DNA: TGTGCCAGCAGCGTAGGCCGGGGGTCTTACAATGAGCAGTTCTTC; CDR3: CASSVGRGSYNEQFF
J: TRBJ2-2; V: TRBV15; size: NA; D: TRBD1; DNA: TGTGCCACCAGCCTCGGGACAGGGAGTGCCGGGGAGCTGTTTTTT; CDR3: CATSLGTGSAGELFF
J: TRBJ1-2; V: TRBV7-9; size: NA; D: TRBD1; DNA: TGTGCCAGCAGCTTACTGGGGGACAGGGGACGCTCTAACTATGGCTACACCTTC; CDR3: CASSLLGDRGRSNYGYTF
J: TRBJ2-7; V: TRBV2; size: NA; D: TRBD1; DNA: TGTGCCAGCAGTCCGACAGGGGTGAGCGGAGAGCAGTACTTC; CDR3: CASSPTGVSGEQYF
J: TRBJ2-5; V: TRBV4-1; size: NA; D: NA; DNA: TGCGCCAGCAGCAAAGATGGGGGAGGTACGGAGACCCAGTACTTC; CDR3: CASSKDGGGTETQYF
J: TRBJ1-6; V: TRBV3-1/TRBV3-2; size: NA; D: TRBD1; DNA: TGTGCCAGCAGCCAACTCTGGACAGGGGGAAATTCACCCCTCCACTTT; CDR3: CASSQLWTGGNSPLHF
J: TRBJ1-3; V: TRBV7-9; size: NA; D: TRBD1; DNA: TGTGCCAGCAGCCCTGGACAGGGTGCTGGAAACACCATATATTTT; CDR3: CASSPGQGAGNTIYF
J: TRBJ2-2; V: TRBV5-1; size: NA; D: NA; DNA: TGCGCCAGCAGCCCCTTGGGGGACTTCACCGGGGAGCTGTTTTTT; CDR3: CASSPLGDFTGELFF
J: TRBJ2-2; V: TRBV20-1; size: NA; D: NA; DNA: TGCAGTGCTAGTGTGCCAGGGGAATTCGGGGAGCTGTTTTTT; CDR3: CSASVPGEFGELFF
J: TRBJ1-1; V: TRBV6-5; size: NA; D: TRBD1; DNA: TGTGCCAGCATTACAGGGGGAGAGGTAGCTTTCTTT; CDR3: CASITGGEVAFF
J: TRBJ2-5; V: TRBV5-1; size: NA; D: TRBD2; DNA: TGCGCCAGCAGCTTTGGACTAGCGGGGTGGGGAGAGACCCAGTACTTC; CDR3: CASSFGLAGWGETQYF
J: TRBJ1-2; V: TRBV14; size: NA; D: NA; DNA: TGTGCCAGCAGCCCCCTTCCGAAGCGAGGCTACACCTTC; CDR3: CASSPLPKRGYTF
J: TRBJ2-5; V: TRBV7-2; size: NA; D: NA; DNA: TGTGCCAGCAGCCCGGATCTGCGGGAGACCCAGTACTTC; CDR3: CASSPDLRETQYF
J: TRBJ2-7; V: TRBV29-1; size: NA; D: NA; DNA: TGCAGCGTGGGGACTGCTCAACCCCGCTACGAGCAGTACTTC; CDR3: CSVGTAQPRYEQYF
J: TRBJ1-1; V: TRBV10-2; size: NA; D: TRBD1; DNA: TGCGCCAGCGGGACAGGGCGGAACACTGAAGCTTTCTTT; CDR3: CASGTGRNTEAFF
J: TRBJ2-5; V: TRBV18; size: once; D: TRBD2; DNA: TGTGCCAGCTCACCTCTTAGACTAGCGGGACAGGCGGAGACCCAGTACTTC; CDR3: CASSPLRLAGQAETQYF
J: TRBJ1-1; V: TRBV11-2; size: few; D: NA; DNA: TGTGCCAGCAGATCCGTGGGGTTGCGGTCCCGGGAGGCTGAAGCTTTCTTT; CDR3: CASRSVGLRSREAEAFF
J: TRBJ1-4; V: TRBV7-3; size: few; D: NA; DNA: TGTGCCAGCAGCTTAACCAGGAGGGAACCCGAAAAACTGTTTTTT; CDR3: CASSLTRREPEKLFF
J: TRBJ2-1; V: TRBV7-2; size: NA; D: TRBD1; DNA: TGTGCCAGCAGCTTAGGTGGGACAGGGGGCAAGAGCTCCTACAATGAGCAGTTCTTC; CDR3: CASSLGGTGGKSSYNEQFF
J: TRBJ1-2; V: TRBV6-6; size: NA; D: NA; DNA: TGTGCCAGCGTATTCCCCTATGGCTACACCTTC; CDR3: CASVFPYGYTF
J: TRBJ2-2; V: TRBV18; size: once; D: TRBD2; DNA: TGTGCCAGCTCACTGACTAGCGGGGGTGACACCGGGGAGCTGTTTTTT; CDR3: CASSLTSGGDTGELFF
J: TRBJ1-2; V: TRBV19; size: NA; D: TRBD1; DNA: TGTGCCGGAGGGGGCGGCAAGGATCGTGACTATGGCTACACCTTC; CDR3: CAGGGGKDRDYGYTF
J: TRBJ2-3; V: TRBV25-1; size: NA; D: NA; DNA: TGTGCCAGCAGTGAACTTAGAGGAGCAGATACGCAGTATTTT; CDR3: CASSELRGADTQYF
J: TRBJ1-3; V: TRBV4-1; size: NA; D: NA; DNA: TGCGCCAGCAGCCAAGTGGACATCTCTGGAAACACCATATATTTT; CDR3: CASSQVDISGNTIYF
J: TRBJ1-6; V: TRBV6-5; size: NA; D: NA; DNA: TGTGCCAGCACCCTCGGACAGATTAATTCACCCCTCCACTTT; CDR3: CASTLGQINSPLHF
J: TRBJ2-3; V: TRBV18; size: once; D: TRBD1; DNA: TGTGCCAGCTCACCACTCAGGGGGTTAGAGGCAGATACGCAGTATTTT; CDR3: CASSPLRGLEADTQYF
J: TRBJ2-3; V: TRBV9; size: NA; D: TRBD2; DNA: TGTGCCAGCAGCGCGGGACTAGCGGGATATACGCAGTATTTT; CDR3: CASSAGLAGYTQYF
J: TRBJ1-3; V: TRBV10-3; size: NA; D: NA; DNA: TGTGCCATCAGTGTGGGCAGAGACCGTGGAAACACCATATATTTT; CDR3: CAISVGRDRGNTIYF
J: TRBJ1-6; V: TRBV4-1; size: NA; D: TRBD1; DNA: TGCGCCAGCAGCCTCCGCGTTTGGGACAGCAATTCACCCCTCCACTTT; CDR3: CASSLRVWDSNSPLHF
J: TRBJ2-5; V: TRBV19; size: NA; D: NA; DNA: TGTGCCAGTAGTCGGTTTGGACAGTTAGAGACCCAGTACTTC; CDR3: CASSRFGQLETQYF
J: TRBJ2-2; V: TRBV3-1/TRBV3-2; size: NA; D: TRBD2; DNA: TGTGCCAGCAGCCGTGGGACTAGCGGGAGTGTCGGGGAGCTGTTTTTT; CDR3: CASSRGTSGSVGELFF
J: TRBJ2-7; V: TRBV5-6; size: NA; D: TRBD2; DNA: TGTGCCAGCAGCTTGGGGACGCGGGGGGAGCAGTACTTC; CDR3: CASSLGTRGEQYF
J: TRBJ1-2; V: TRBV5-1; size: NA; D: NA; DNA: TGCGCCAGCAGCGAGCCGGGGCAGCGGGACTATGGCTACACCTTC; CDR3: CASSEPGQRDYGYTF
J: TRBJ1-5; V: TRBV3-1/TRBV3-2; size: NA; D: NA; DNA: TGTGCCAGCAGCCTAGAAACAAATCAGCCCCAGCATTTT; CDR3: CASSLETNQPQHF
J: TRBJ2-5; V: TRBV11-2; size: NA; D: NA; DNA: TGTGCCAGCAGCCCCGGTCTGGGGGGGCGGGAGACCCAGTACTTC; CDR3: CASSPGLGGRETQYF
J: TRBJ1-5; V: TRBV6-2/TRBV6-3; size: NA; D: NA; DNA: TGTGCCAGCAGTTACGGTCGCTTAGATCAGCCCCAGCATTTT; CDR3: CASSYGRLDQPQHF